This record concerns one T cell receptor beta chain sequence. Its specificity is not known. Its ends do not fully match the called genes, so a read error is possible. The data derive from a study of blood T cells in healthy people across ages. Study outcomes and limitations: For the donors, CMV status was unknown and possibly confounded expanded clonotype changes. Because sorting was not performed, PBMCs prevented conclusive naive versus antigen-experienced comparison.

The length of the CDR3 is 13 residues. The germline CDR1 and CDR2 sequences are SQVTM and ANQGSEA. A J-beta primer mix and a sample-barcoded 5' primer were used in a second PCR of about 7 to 12 cycles. TCRdb independently ran MiXCR on the 5' RACE reads; one entry per CDR3 protein. This sample has hundreds of thousands of distinct CDR3 sequences, with more than 45% found just once. Specimen: blood. This receptor was identified in a woman of 80 years or more in good health. The V call is TRBV29-1, the J call TRBJ2-3, with TRBD1 matching 9 bases. The CDR3 reads CSVNRGLKDTQYF. The DNA of the CDR3 is TGTAGCGTGAACAGGGGGCTTAAAGATACGCAGTATTTT.